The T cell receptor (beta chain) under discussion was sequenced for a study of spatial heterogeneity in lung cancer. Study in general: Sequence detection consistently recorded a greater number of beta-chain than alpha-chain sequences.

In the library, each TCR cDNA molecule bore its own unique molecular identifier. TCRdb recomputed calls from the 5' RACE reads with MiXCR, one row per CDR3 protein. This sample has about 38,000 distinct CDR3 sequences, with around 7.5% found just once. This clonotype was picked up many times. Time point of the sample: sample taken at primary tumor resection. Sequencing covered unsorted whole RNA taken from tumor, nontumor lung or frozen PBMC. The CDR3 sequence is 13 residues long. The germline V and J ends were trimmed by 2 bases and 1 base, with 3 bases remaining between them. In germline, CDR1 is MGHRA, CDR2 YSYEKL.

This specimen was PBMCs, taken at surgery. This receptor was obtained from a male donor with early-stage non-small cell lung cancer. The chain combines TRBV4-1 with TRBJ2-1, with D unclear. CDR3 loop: CASSQISYNEQFF. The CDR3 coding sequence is TGCGCCAGCAGCCAAATATCCTACAATGAGCAGTTCTTC.